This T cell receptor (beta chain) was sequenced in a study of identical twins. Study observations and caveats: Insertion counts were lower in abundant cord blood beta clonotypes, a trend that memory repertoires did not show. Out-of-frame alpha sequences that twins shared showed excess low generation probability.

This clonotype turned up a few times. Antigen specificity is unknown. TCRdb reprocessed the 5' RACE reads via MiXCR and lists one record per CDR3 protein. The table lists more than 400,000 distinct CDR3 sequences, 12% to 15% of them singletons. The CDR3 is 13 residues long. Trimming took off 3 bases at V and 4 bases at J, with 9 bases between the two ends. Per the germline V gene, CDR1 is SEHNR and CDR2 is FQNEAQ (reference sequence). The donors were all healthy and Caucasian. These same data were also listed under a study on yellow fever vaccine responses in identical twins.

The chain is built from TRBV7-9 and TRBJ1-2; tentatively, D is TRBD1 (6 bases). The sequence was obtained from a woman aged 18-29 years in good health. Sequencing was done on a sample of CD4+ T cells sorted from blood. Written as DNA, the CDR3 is TGTGCCAGCAGCTTGCAGGGGATCTATGGCTACACCTTC. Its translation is CASSLQGIYGYTF.